These 32 T cell receptor beta chains came from one sample sequenced in a study of cytomegalovirus exposure and HLA in healthy donors. The PCR employed 60 Vbeta primers together with 13 Jbeta primers. Clones were sequenced by immunoSEQ multiplex PCR, and TCRdb holds only the in-frame ones, with some missing. The sample includes approximately 130,000 clones, over 8.5% of them seen just once. Sequencing input: PBMCs. All receptors derive from a middle-aged woman in good health and CMV-seropositive.

This clone has just a few counts. The chain has TRBV18 and TRBJ2-7; D possibly corresponds to TRBD1 (6 bases). CDR1 is KGHSH, CDR2 LQKENI, per germline. The length of the CDR3 is 15 residues. The germline V and J ends were trimmed by 2 bases and 2 bases, with 13 bases remaining between them. Written as DNA, the CDR3 is TGTGCCAGCTCACCAAAACAGGGTGAGCCCTACGAGCAGTACTTC. This translates into CASSPKQGEPYEQYF.

This chain uses TRBV28 with TRBJ1-1; D is perhaps TRBD1 (5 bases). Trimming pared 2 bases from V and 1 base from J, leaving 11 bases between. CDR3 length equals 15 residues. Germline CDR1 MDHEN, CDR2 SYDVKM. The CDR3 sequence is CASSLGAQGNTEAFF. Written as DNA, the CDR3 is TGTGCCAGCAGTTTAGGGGCTCAGGGGAACACTGAAGCTTTCTTT.

The chain combines TRBV11-2 with TRBJ2-5; 9 bases match TRBD2. V trimming: 2 bases; J trimming: 4 bases; junction bases outside the gene matches: 11. Looked up from germline, CDR1 is SGHAT and CDR2 is FQNNGV. CDR3 length: 17 residues. The CDR3 spells CASSLKGSGGRRETQYF. As DNA, the CDR3 is TGTGCCAGCAGCTTAAAAGGAAGCGGGGGGAGACGAGAGACCCAGTACTTC. Variable domain in full (rest from reference TRBV11-2 and TRBJ2-5): EAGVAQSPRYKIIEKRQSVAFWCNPISGHATLYWYQQILGQGPKLLIQFQNNGVVDDSQLPKDRFSAERLKGVDSTLKIQPAKLEDSAVYLCASSLKGSGGRRETQYFGPGTRLLVL.

The chain is built from TRBV18 and TRBJ2-1; a weak D match, TRBD2 (5 bases). Germline V CDR1 and CDR2: KGHSH, LQKENI. With 2 bases removed from V and 6 bases from J, the gap between germline ends came to 17 bases. The CDR3 totals 16 residues. CDR3 sequence reads: CASSPMADYLVNEQFF. Written as DNA, the CDR3 is TGTGCCAGCTCACCAATGGCAGACTACCTAGTCAATGAGCAGTTCTTC.

This clone has a handful of counts. The rearrangement joins TRBV15 to TRBJ1-1; D might be TRBD1 (6 bases). CDR1 and CDR2 (germline): LNHNV, YYDKDF (reference sequence). The CDR3 is 12 residues long. Trimming removed 4 bases from V and 6 bases from J, with 9 bases in between. The DNA of the CDR3 is TGTGCCACCAGCACAGGGGTGTCTGAAGCTTTCTTT. It codes for CATSTGVSEAFF.

This clone was detected only a few times. The chain recombines TRBV19 with TRBJ1-5; no reliable D call. The germline gives CDR1 LNHDA, CDR2 SQIVND (reference sequence). This CDR3 has 13 residues. V lost 6 bases and J lost 0, with 6 bases in between. CDR3 region: CASRSNSNQPQHF. The CDR3, as DNA: TGTGCCAGTAGGAGTAATAGCAATCAGCCCCAGCATTTT.

This chain connects TRBV19 to TRBJ2-7; D unresolved. CDR3 length: 15 amino acids. Germline V gene data show CDR1 as LNHDA and CDR2 as SQIVND (reference sequence). V was cut by 4 bases and J by 0 bases, with 13 bases left in between. The CDR3: CASSKLHTSSYEQYF. The CDR3 DNA reads TGTGCCAGTAGTAAACTACATACATCCTCCTACGAGCAGTACTTC.

This chain links TRBV5-6 with TRBJ1-2; D is perhaps TRBD1 (5 bases). This CDR3 is 15 amino acids long. CDR1 is SGHDT and CDR2 is YYEEEE in the germline V gene. The V and J ends lost 3 bases and 5 bases respectively, with 17 bases between them. This CDR3 reads CASSSQGLYPYGYTF. CDR3 nucleotides: TGTGCCAGCAGCTCCCAGGGCTTATACCCTTATGGCTACACCTTC.

On this clone itself: This specimen includes other DNA sequences encoding the same CDR3. The V gene is TRBV7-2, the J gene TRBJ2-1; D ambiguous. V dropped 2 bases and J dropped 4 bases, with 6 bases sitting between them. The CDR3 loop spans 13 amino acids. The germline V gene has CDR1 SGHTA and CDR2 FQGNSA. The chain's CDR3 is CASSLTEYNEQFF. For the CDR3, the DNA is TGTGCCAGCAGCTTAACTGAATACAATGAGCAGTTCTTC.

V is TRBV6-5 and J is TRBJ1-2, with 7 nucleotides matching TRBD1. Germline V CDR1 and CDR2: MNHEY, SVGAGI. The CDR3 contains 13 residues. Trimming took 6 bases from V and 7 from J; bases not matched to a gene: 8. The CDR3 nucleotides are TGTGCCAGCAGCCGGACAGGAACGGGTGGCTACACCTTC. Its translation: CASSRTGTGGYTF.

The rearrangement links TRBV7-2 to TRBJ1-6; D remains ambiguous. Trimming took off 5 bases at V and 7 bases at J, with 15 bases between the two ends. The CDR3 is 15 amino acids. Germline CDR1 and CDR2: SGHTA and FQGNSA. The CDR3, as DNA: TGTGCCAGCAGCCCCCCCGGCGCGGGAAATTCACCCCTCCACTTT. Protein: CASSPPGAGNSPLHF.

This clone was counted a few times. The chain combines TRBV7-2 with TRBJ2-1; the match to TRBD1 covers 9 bases. Germline CDR1 and CDR2: SGHTA and FQGNSA. Losses at the gene ends were 5 bases for V and 6 bases for J; bases not matched to a gene: 5. This CDR3 is 14 amino acids long. The CDR3 loop is CASSGQGFVNEQFF. CDR3 bases: TGTGCCAGCAGCGGACAGGGGTTCGTCAATGAGCAGTTCTTC. Complete variable domain (other parts from reference TRBV7-2 and TRBJ2-1): GAGVSQSPSNKVTEKGKDVELRCDPISGHTALYWYRQSLGQGLEFLIYFQGNSAPDKSGLPSDRFSAERTGGSVSTLTIQRTQQEDSAVYLCASSGQGFVNEQFFGPGTRLTVL.

J is TRBJ1-1 and V is TRBV2; D unresolved. This CDR3 has 13 amino acids. Trimming left V 7 bases short and J 6 bases short, with 15 bases between. The germline V gene has CDR1 SNHLY and CDR2 FYNNEI. The CDR3 bases are TGTGCCAGCAAAGGCAGACTATTCGCTGAAGCTTTCTTT. Translating gives CASKGRLFAEAFF.

This clone was counted only a few times. The V gene is TRBV27, the J gene TRBJ2-3; TRBD1 agrees at 9 bases. The V and J ends lost 5 bases and 3 bases, in that order; junction bases with no gene match: 9. The CDR3 has 16 amino acids. Germline values: CDR1 MNHEY, CDR2 SMNVEV (reference sequence). As DNA, the CDR3 is TGTGCCAGCAGTCCAGGGACAGGGTTTGGTACAGATACGCAGTATTTT. It encodes CASSPGTGFGTDTQYF.

This chain connects TRBV5-6 to TRBJ2-3; no firm D call. In germline, CDR1 is SGHDT, CDR2 YYEEEE. Trimming removed 0 bases at V and 1 base at J, with 9 bases between. This CDR3 is built from 15 residues. This chain's CDR3 is CASSLGPQGTDTQYF. CDR3 bases: TGTGCCAGCAGCTTGGGGCCCCAGGGCACAGATACGCAGTATTTT.

This clone was found a few times. The CDR3 spells CSVVGTGGHEQFF. The CDR3 nucleotides are TGCAGCGTTGTTGGGACAGGGGGCCATGAGCAGTTCTTC. This chain joins TRBV29-1 and TRBJ2-1; 12 bases are shared with TRBD1. Per the germline V gene, CDR1 is SQVTM and CDR2 is ANQGSEA. The CDR3 covers 13 residues. V lost 4 bases and J lost 8; bases outside the gene matches: 3.

This clone was counted between two and nine times. This chain links TRBV6-1 with TRBJ2-2; 8 bases line up with TRBD1. This CDR3 is 15 amino acids long. J lost 10 bases, V lost 3 bases, and 10 bases had no gene match. Germline CDR1 MNHNS, CDR2 SASEGT. The CDR3 spells CASSEGTGHPEELFF. The CDR3 nucleotides are TGTGCCAGCAGTGAGGGGACAGGCCATCCGGAGGAGCTGTTTTTT.

The CDR3, as DNA: TGTGCCACCAGCAGTGCGGGACAGCAACTGAGCTCCTATAATTCACCCCTCCACTTT. Its protein product is CATSSAGQQLSSYNSPLHF. This chain connects TRBV15 to TRBJ1-6; the match to TRBD1 covers 7 bases. This CDR3 comprises 19 residues. Germline trimming cut 3 bases from V and 0 bases from J; bases unmatched to any gene: 11. Germline assignment: CDR1 LNHNV and CDR2 YYDKDF (reference sequence).

Only a few counts were recorded for this clone. The CDR3 carries no conserved terminal phenylalanine or tryptophan, so it likely arises from a read error. The limits of the CDR3 on the DNA are not certain, so only TCRdb's listed CDR3 is given. The rearrangement links TRBV2 to TRBJ1-5; the D call in the table, TRBD1, was not verified against the DNA. With termini counted, the CDR3 has 15 amino acids. Germline V gene lookup returns CDR1 SNHLY and CDR2 FYNNEI. The CDR3 is CASSVNRVSNQPKHL.

This clone showed up just a few times. The V and J genes are TRBV5-1 and TRBJ1-1; D gene ambiguous. The CDR3 consists of 14 residues. Germline CDR1 reads SGHRS; CDR2 reads YFSETQ. V lost 4 bases to trimming and J lost 5 bases, with 15 bases between them. CDR3 nucleotides: TGCGCCAGCAGCACGCTGGGGAGGGAAACTGAAGCTTTCTTT. It translates to CASSTLGRETEAFF.

Concerning this clone itself: At one boundary the junction diverges from the germline segment, which might be a read error. The genes are TRBV30 and TRBJ2-7, with 9 bases fitting TRBD1. CDR1 GTSNPN and CDR2 SVGIG come from the germline V gene (reference sequence). The CDR3 has 12 amino acids. The chain's CDR3 is CAWTTPGQGLHF. DNA for the CDR3: TGTGCCTGGACCACCCCGGGACAGGGCCTACACTTC.

The rearrangement links TRBV6-1 to TRBJ2-7; 12 bases align to TRBD2. The CDR3 covers 13 residues. Germline-derived CDR1 and CDR2 are MNHNS and SASEGT. The ends lost 7 bases at V and 4 bases at J; junction bases unmatched: 2. In DNA, the CDR3 is TGTGCCAGCATGACTAGCGGGGGATACGAGCAGTACTTC. Protein: CASMTSGGYEQYF.

This clone was picked up a small number of times. The CDR3 DNA follows: TGTGCCTGCATTAGGGGACAGGGAAACACTGAAGCTTTCTTT. Its protein product is CACIRGQGNTEAFF. The chain uses TRBV7-9 and TRBJ1-1, with 9 bases identical to TRBD1. Germline V gene data show CDR1 as SEHNR and CDR2 as FQNEAQ (reference sequence). The CDR3 totals 14 residues. Trimming removed 11 bases from V and 2 bases from J; junction bases left unmatched: 9.

The table lists this clone with a few counts. The chain combines TRBV5-6 with TRBJ2-2, with no clear D. Looked up from germline, CDR1 is SGHDT and CDR2 is YYEEEE. V was cut by 1 base and J by 0 bases, with 7 bases left in between. The CDR3 sequence is 15 residues long. CDR3 DNA: TGTGCCAGCAGCTTGTTACAGACGAACACCGGGGAGCTGTTTTTT. The encoded protein is CASSLLQTNTGELFF.

The genes are TRBV2 and TRBJ2-6; possibly TRBD2 for D (6 bases). The CDR3 covers 18 residues. Germline V gives CDR1 SNHLY, CDR2 FYNNEI. The ends were cut back, 3 bases at V and 0 bases at J, with 15 bases in the middle. The CDR3 loop reads CASSEEGNIYSGANVLTF. The CDR3 DNA is TGTGCCAGCAGTGAGGAGGGAAACATCTACTCTGGGGCCAACGTCCTGACTTTC.

This sequence joins TRBV28 and TRBJ1-2; D not resolved. CDR3 length equals 14 residues. Germline assignment: CDR1 MDHEN and CDR2 SYDVKM. V lost 4 bases to trimming and J lost 8 bases, with 17 bases between them. In DNA form, the CDR3 reads TGTGCCAGCAGTTCACGGGGAATCGAACGAGGCTACACCTTC. Its protein product is CASSSRGIERGYTF.

The chain has TRBV5-1 and TRBJ1-1; D unclear. CDR1 SGHRS and CDR2 YFSETQ come from the germline V gene. Trimming removed 3 bases from V and 0 bases from J, with 12 bases in between. The CDR3 totals 15 residues. The CDR3 reads CASSSLGSLNTEAFF. CDR3 nucleotides: TGCGCCAGCAGCTCCTTGGGCAGCCTGAACACTGAAGCTTTCTTT.

The table lists this clone with a few counts. This chain joins TRBV6-1 and TRBJ1-5, with TRBD1 matching 9 bases. Trimming removed 10 bases from V and 2 bases from J; junction bases left unmatched: 6. The V gene's germline CDR1 is MNHNS and CDR2 SASEGT. This CDR3 spans 14 amino acids. This chain's CDR3 is CATLDRGGNQPQHF. DNA for the CDR3: TGTGCCACTTTGGACAGGGGAGGCAATCAGCCCCAGCATTTT.

This clone has just a few counts. The V gene is TRBV6-6, the J gene TRBJ2-7; TRBD1 aligns across 9 bases. V lost 2 bases and J lost 6; bases outside the gene matches: 5. The CDR3 runs to 14 residues. The germline V gene has CDR1 MNHNY and CDR2 SVGAGI (reference sequence). The CDR3 DNA is TGTGCCAGCAGTTACCTCCGGGACAGGGTCGAGCAGTACTTC. It translates to CASSYLRDRVEQYF.

A few counts support this clone. The V gene is TRBV7-8, the J gene TRBJ2-7; TRBD2 matches 7 bases. V lost 4 bases and J lost 0; bases outside the gene matches: 3. Per the germline V gene, CDR1 is SGHVS and CDR2 is FQNEAQ. CDR3 length equals 14 residues. CDR3 sequence (DNA): TGTGCCAGCAGCTCGGGGGGATTCTCCTACGAGCAGTACTTC. Translation gives CASSSGGFSYEQYF.

In this sample, this clone turned up a few times. The chain has TRBV6-6 and TRBJ1-5; 10 bases map to TRBD1. The CDR3 runs 15 residues. Germline V gene lookup returns CDR1 MNHNY and CDR2 SVGAGI (reference sequence). V shed 5 bases, J shed 4 bases, and the junction held 5 bases outside the gene matches. CDR3 region: CASSPGQGRNQPQHF. CDR3 sequence (DNA): TGTGCCAGCAGTCCGGGACAGGGGAGAAATCAGCCCCAGCATTTT.

In this sample, this clone turned up a few times. V gene TRBV2 combines with J gene TRBJ2-7; 11 bases are a match to TRBD1. The CDR3 has 16 amino acids. Germline loops: CDR1 SNHLY, CDR2 FYNNEI. J was trimmed by 2 bases and V by 6 bases; bases with no gene match: 9. The CDR3 sequence: CASRDNPGQGAYEQYF. The CDR3 bases are TGTGCCAGCAGGGATAACCCGGGACAGGGGGCCTACGAGCAGTACTTC.